The 27 T cell receptor beta chains presented below share a single source sample, sequenced in a study of cytotoxic CD8 clonotypes in ibrutinib-treated CLL. Profiling relied on immunoSEQ multiplex PCR, and the TCRdb table lists in-frame clones only, not all of them. The sample includes 110,000 to 150,000 clones, about 76% of them seen just once. The material sequenced was PBMCs, taken after 24 months of ibrutinib treatment. These receptors all come from a human donor with chronic lymphocytic leukemia.

This chain links TRBV6-5 with TRBJ2-3; 8 bases map to TRBD2. Germline CDR1 MNHEY, CDR2 SVGAGI. The CDR3 sequence is 16 residues long. Germline trimming cut 0 bases from V and 5 bases from J; bases unmatched to any gene: 7. This chain's CDR3 is CASSYSGGGGGDTQYF. The CDR3 DNA reads TGTGCCAGCAGTTACTCCGGGGGGGGAGGCGGAGATACGCAGTATTTT.

The chain employs TRBV6-5 and TRBJ1-5, with D uncertain. The CDR3 length is 15 residues. Germline V gene lookup returns CDR1 MNHEY and CDR2 SVGAGI. V lost 2 bases and J lost 0, with 8 bases in between. CDR3 sequence: CASSYGPNSNQPQHF. The DNA of the CDR3 is TGTGCCAGCAGTTACGGGCCGAATAGCAATCAGCCCCAGCATTTT.

A single count supports this clone. The CDR3 DNA follows: TGTGCCAGCAGCGTAGTGGGTACAGACACAGATACGCAGTATTTT. Translated: CASSVVGTDTDTQYF. This chain connects TRBV9 to TRBJ2-3, with no clear D. Germline CDR1 is SGDLS and CDR2 is YYNGEE. This CDR3 has 15 residues. V was trimmed by 0 bases and J by 2 bases, leaving 10 bases between them.

This clone came up a few times. The chain couples TRBV9 to TRBJ2-7; 9 positions agree with TRBD2. Unmatched junction bases numbered 7, after V lost 4 bases and J lost 2 bases. CDR3 length equals 15 residues. CDR1 SGDLS and CDR2 YYNGEE come from the germline V gene. The CDR3, as DNA: TGTGCCAGCAGCCCTGGGGCTAGCGGGACCTACGAGCAGTACTTC. It yields the protein CASSPGASGTYEQYF.

This clone appeared a few times. The chain employs TRBV5-6 and TRBJ2-1; TRBD2 matches at 8 bases. The V and J ends lost 4 bases and 6 bases, in that order; junction bases with no gene match: 12. CDR1 and CDR2 from the germline V gene are SGHDT and YYEEEE. The CDR3 length is 16 residues. For the CDR3, the DNA is TGTGCCAGCAGCCCGCAAACTAGCGGTACCGGCAATGAGCAGTTCTTC. It translates to CASSPQTSGTGNEQFF. The entire variable domain, with the rest obtained from reference TRBV5-6 and TRBJ2-1, is as follows: DAGVTQSPTHLIKTRGQQVTLRCSPKSGHDTVSWYQQALGQGPQFIFQYYEEEERQRGNFPDRFSGHQFPNYSSELNVNALLLGDSALYLCASSPQTSGTGNEQFFGPGTRLTVL.

The chain carries TRBV7-6 and TRBJ1-6; no clear D. The CDR3 runs 14 residues. Between the trimmed V and J ends, which lost 1 base and 4 bases, there was a span of 5 bases. Germline V gene data show CDR1 as SGHVS and CDR2 as FNYEAQ. CDR3: CASSLESYNSPLHF. In nucleotides, the CDR3 is TGTGCCAGCAGCTTAGAGAGTTATAATTCACCCCTCCACTTT.

CDR3: CASSPAPNYGYTF. CDR3 sequence (DNA): TGTGCCAGCAGCCCAGCCCCTAACTATGGCTACACCTTC. The chain uses TRBV7-3 and TRBJ1-2; no clear D. Trimming left V 5 bases short and J 0 bases short, with 7 bases between. CDR3 size: 13 residues. The germline V gene has CDR1 SGHTA and CDR2 FQGTGA. The variable domain in full, with the rest retrieved from reference TRBV7-3 and TRBJ1-2, is GAGVSQTPSNKVTEKGKYVELRCDPISGHTALYWYRQSLGQGPEFLIYFQGTGAADDSGLPNDRFFAVRPEGSVSTLKIQRTERGDSAVYLCASSPAPNYGYTFGSGTRLTVV.

The chain links TRBV19 to TRBJ2-1; TRBD2 matches at 7 bases. From germline, CDR1 is LNHDA and CDR2 SQIVND (reference sequence). This CDR3 has 12 amino acids. Trimming took 4 bases from V and 13 from J; bases not matched to a gene: 7. CDR3 sequence: CASSTGPGGQFF. The CDR3 nucleotides are TGTGCCAGTAGTACTGGCCCGGGGGGTCAGTTCTTC.

The rearrangement links TRBV7-2 to TRBJ2-3; 8 positions match TRBD2. CDR1 and CDR2 (germline): SGHTA, FQGNSA. This CDR3 region has 14 residues. Trimming at V came to 3 bases and at J to 5 bases, leaving 4 bases not matched to a gene. The CDR3 protein is CASSFGGGRDTQYF. The CDR3 nucleotides read TGTGCCAGCAGCTTCGGCGGGGGGAGAGATACGCAGTATTTT.

The V gene is TRBV5-6, the J gene TRBJ2-1; D possibly uses TRBD1 or TRBD2 (6 bases each). Trimming removed 0 bases from V and 16 bases from J, with 14 bases in between. The CDR3 totals 12 residues. In germline, CDR1 is SGHDT, CDR2 YYEEEE. CDR3 nucleotides: TGTGCCAGCAGCTTGGAGCGAGGGGGGAGATTCTTC. It translates to CASSLERGGRFF. Filled out from reference TRBV5-6 and TRBJ2-1, the complete variable domain reads DAGVTQSPTHLIKTRGQQVTLRCSPKSGHDTVSWYQQALGQGPQFIFQYYEEEERQRGNFPDRFSGHQFPNYSSELNVNALLLGDSALYLCASSLERGGRFFGPGTRLTVL.

The rearrangement uses TRBV7-7 and TRBJ2-5, with 7 positions matching TRBD2. CDR1 and CDR2 from the germline V gene are SSHAT and FNYEAQ (reference sequence). CDR3 length equals 15 residues. J lost 5 bases, V lost 5 bases, and 11 bases had no gene match. CDR3 sequence (DNA): TGTGCCAGCAGCCCACAGCGGGGACCGGAGGAGACCCAGTACTTC. Its translation is CASSPQRGPEETQYF. The complete variable domain, with remaining parts taken from reference TRBV7-7 and TRBJ2-5, reads GAGVSQSPRYKVTKRGQDVTLRCDPISSHATLYWYQQALGQGPEFLTYFNYEAQPDKSGLPSDRFSAERPEGSISTLTIQRTEQRDSAMYRCASSPQRGPEETQYFGPGTRLLVL.

This chain links TRBV18 with TRBJ1-2, with 9 bases that match TRBD1. Germline V CDR1 and CDR2: KGHSH, LQKENI. The junction had 12 bases not matched to a gene; V was cut back by 8 bases and J by 8 bases. The CDR3 spans 14 residues. CDR3 sequence: CASTPEGQGRGYTF. In nucleotides, the CDR3 is TGTGCCAGCACCCCAGAGGGACAGGGAAGGGGCTACACCTTC.

The chain links TRBV20-1 to TRBJ2-1, with D possibly called TRBD1 or TRBD2 (5 bases each). Germline V gene lookup returns CDR1 DFQATT and CDR2 SNEGSKA (reference sequence). The ends were cut back, 6 bases at V and 8 bases at J, with 11 bases in the middle. The CDR3 is 11 amino acids. Here the CDR3 reads CSARRGDEQFF. The DNA for the CDR3 is TGCAGTGCCCGCCGGGGCGATGAGCAGTTCTTC.

This sequence joins TRBV4-1 and TRBJ1-5, with a weak D call TRBD1 (5 bases). This CDR3 region has 16 residues. Trimming pared 3 bases from V and 9 bases from J, leaving 21 bases between. Germline values: CDR1 MGHRA, CDR2 YSYEKL. In DNA, the CDR3 is TGCGCCAGCAGCCACGATCACACCCAGGGACTCGGGCCCCAGCATTTT. Its translation is CASSHDHTQGLGPQHF.

Comments on this clone: A junction end diverges from the germline sequence, so it may reflect a read error. This chain joins TRBV30 and TRBJ2-5; D is possibly TRBD1 (6 bases). This CDR3 region has 11 residues. The V gene's germline CDR1 is GTSNPN and CDR2 SVGIG (reference sequence). CDR3 in DNA: TGTGCCTGGAGAGGGGGACGGCGCTCTCACTTC. Its protein is CAWRGGRRSHF.

This clone was recorded only once. The V call is TRBV18, the J call TRBJ1-1, with D hard to call. V lost 3 bases to trimming and J lost 8 bases, with 16 bases between them. The CDR3 runs 14 residues. Germline V gives CDR1 KGHSH, CDR2 LQKENI. The CDR3 loop reads CASSPAPDAPEAFF. Here the CDR3 DNA reads TGTGCCAGCTCACCGGCCCCGGACGCACCGGAAGCTTTCTTT.

This clone was seen a handful of times. Here the CDR3 DNA reads TGTGCCAGCAGCTTACAGTCAGGAAAGTCTGGGGCCAACGTCCTGACTTTC. Translated, it gives CASSLQSGKSGANVLTF. The chain recombines TRBV7-2 with TRBJ2-6; D gene ambiguous. The length of the CDR3 is 17 residues. V was trimmed by 2 bases and J by 1 base, leaving 12 bases between them. The germline CDR1 and CDR2 sequences are SGHTA and FQGNSA.

The chain combines TRBV5-1 with TRBJ2-7; 11 nucleotides match TRBD2. The J segment lost 5 bases and the V segment lost 0 bases, leaving 4 bases of the junction unmatched. Germline V gene sequence: CDR1 SGHRS, CDR2 YFSETQ. CDR3 length equals 15 residues. CDR3 sequence (DNA): TGCGCCAGCAGCTTGGGGCTAGCGGGAGGTGACGAGCAGTACTTC. Encoded protein: CASSLGLAGGDEQYF.

CDR3 DNA: TGTGCCAGCAGCCCGACCGGGGGTAACTATGGCTACACCTTC. It encodes CASSPTGGNYGYTF. The chain couples TRBV7-2 to TRBJ1-2; D possibly corresponds to TRBD1 (5 bases). The germline V gene has CDR1 SGHTA and CDR2 FQGNSA. This CDR3 has 14 residues. V was trimmed by 5 bases and J by 1 base, leaving 11 bases between them.

The rearrangement joins TRBV9 to TRBJ2-1, with D perhaps matching TRBD1 or TRBD2 (5 bases each). The CDR3 is 15 amino acids. Germline CDR1 reads SGDLS; CDR2 reads YYNGEE. V dropped 2 bases and J dropped 1 base, with 10 bases sitting between them. The CDR3 loop reads CASSVGWGSYNEQFF. CDR3 coding DNA: TGTGCCAGCAGCGTGGGGTGGGGGTCCTACAATGAGCAGTTCTTC.

This rearrangement joins TRBV19 to TRBJ2-5; D is possibly TRBD1 (6 bases). Trimming took 1 base from V and 0 from J, leaving 9 bases between them. Germline CDR1 is LNHDA and CDR2 is SQIVND (reference sequence). The CDR3 spans 15 residues. CDR3 protein: CASSIGGRDQETQYF. The CDR3, as DNA: TGTGCCAGTAGTATAGGGGGGCGGGACCAAGAGACCCAGTACTTC.

This clone has only one observation. CDR3 in amino acids: CASSQGARPGGEQYF. CDR3 nucleotide sequence: TGTGCCAGCAGCCAGGGGGCCAGGCCGGGGGGCGAGCAGTACTTC. V and J are TRBV7-2 and TRBJ2-7, with D tentatively TRBD1 (8 bases). Per germline, CDR1 SGHTA and CDR2 FQGNSA. Trimming left V 5 bases short and J 6 bases short, with 20 bases between. The CDR3 spans 15 residues.

This clone has only a few counts. V usage is TRBV5-1 and J usage is TRBJ2-3; TRBD2 matches at 14 bases. Germline V gene data show CDR1 as SGHRS and CDR2 as YFSETQ. V lost 2 bases and J lost 4; bases outside the gene matches: 3. The CDR3 has 16 amino acids. The CDR3 spells CASSFGTSGSSDTQYF. The CDR3 region has the DNA TGCGCCAGCAGCTTCGGGACTAGCGGGAGCTCAGATACGCAGTATTTT.

This chain connects TRBV9 to TRBJ2-7, with 8 bases lining up with TRBD2. J was trimmed by 5 bases and V by 4 bases; bases with no gene match: 11. CDR1 and CDR2 (germline): SGDLS, YYNGEE. This CDR3 spans 15 amino acids. The CDR3 sequence is CASSSRGGGSHEQYF. The CDR3, as DNA: TGTGCCAGCAGCTCCCGGGGGGGCGGGAGCCACGAGCAGTACTTC.

This clone was seen just once. The chain links TRBV28 to TRBJ2-7, with a tentative D call TRBD1 (5 bases). The CDR3 runs 12 residues. The germline V gene encodes CDR1 MDHEN and CDR2 SYDVKM. Trimming took off 6 bases at V and 4 bases at J, with 10 bases between the two ends. Here the CDR3 reads CASRLKGYEQYF. The CDR3, as DNA: TGTGCCAGCAGATTAAAGGGGTACGAGCAGTACTTC.

V is TRBV15 and J is TRBJ2-1; 9 nucleotides line up with TRBD2. The junction had 11 bases not matched to a gene; V was cut back by 2 bases and J by 0 bases. CDR3 size: 19 residues. Per germline, CDR1 LNHNV and CDR2 YYDKDF (reference sequence). The CDR3, as DNA: TGTGCCACCAGCAGACCTCCCCCCCCACTAGCGGGCTCCTACAATGAGCAGTTCTTC. Its protein is CATSRPPPPLAGSYNEQFF.

This clone was observed many times. The chain is built from TRBV30 and TRBJ1-2; no firm D call. The CDR3 has 13 residues. The germline gives CDR1 GTSNPN, CDR2 SVGIG (reference sequence). V was trimmed by 0 bases and J by 7 bases, leaving 12 bases between them. The CDR3 DNA sequence: TGTGCCTGGAGTGTAATAGCCATATTTGGCTACACCTTC. Protein product: CAWSVIAIFGYTF. Using reference TRBV30 and TRBJ1-2 for the parts outside the CDR3, the full variable domain is SQTIHQWPATLVQPVGSPLSLECTVEGTSNPNLYWYRQAAGRGLQLLFYSVGIGQISSEVPQNLSASRPQDRQFILSSKKLLLSDSGFYLCAWSVIAIFGYTFGSGTRLTVV.